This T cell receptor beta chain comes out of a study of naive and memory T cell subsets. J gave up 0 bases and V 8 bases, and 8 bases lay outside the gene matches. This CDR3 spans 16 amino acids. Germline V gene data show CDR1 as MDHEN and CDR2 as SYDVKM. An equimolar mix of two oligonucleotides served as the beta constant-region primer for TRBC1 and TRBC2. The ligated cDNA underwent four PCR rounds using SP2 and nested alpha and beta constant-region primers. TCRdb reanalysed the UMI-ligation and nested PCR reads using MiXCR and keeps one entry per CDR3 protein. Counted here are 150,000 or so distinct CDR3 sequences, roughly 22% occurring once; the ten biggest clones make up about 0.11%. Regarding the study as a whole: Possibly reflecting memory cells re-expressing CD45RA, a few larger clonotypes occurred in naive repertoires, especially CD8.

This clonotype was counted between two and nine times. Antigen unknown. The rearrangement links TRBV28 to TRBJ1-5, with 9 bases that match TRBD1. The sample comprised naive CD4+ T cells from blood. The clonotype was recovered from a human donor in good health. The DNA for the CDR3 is TGTGCCAGCGGGACAGGGAAAAAGTATAGCAATCAGCCCCAGCATTTT. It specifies CASGTGKKYSNQPQHF. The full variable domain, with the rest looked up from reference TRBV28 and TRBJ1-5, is DVKVTQSSRYLVKRTGEKVFLECVQDMDHENMFWYRQDPGLGLRLIYFSYDVKMKEKGDIPEGYSVSREKKERFSLILESASTNQTSMYLCASGTGKKYSNQPQHFGDGTRLSIL.